This entry is about one T cell receptor beta chain. Its antigen is undetermined. The CDR3 has 14 residues. With 4 bases removed from V and 7 bases from J, the gap between germline ends came to 17 bases. Looked up from germline, CDR1 is LGHNA and CDR2 is YNFKEQ. The sample belongs to a study of beta chain features in type 1 diabetes. General observations from the study: Naive, central memory and Treg TCRB repertoires seemed to resemble each other more closely in patients than they did in healthy donors. Equally in patients and controls, shorter templates might have been favored by PCR. Lower insertion and higher deletion counts appeared at VDJ junctions in type 1 diabetes patients.

Every donor had blood drawn once into heparin, 90 to 150 mL on average. As every portion of the isolated RNA was reverse transcribed, the sequencing read expressed TCRB transcripts. This table comes from immunoSEQ multiplex PCR, and its TCRdb copy is limited to in-frame clones, with some not included. Of a few hundred thousand clones in the sample, around 30% are singletons; the top ten hold around 0.065%. The sequence was collected from a man aged 18 to 30 in good health. The rearrangement uses TRBV4-2 and TRBJ2-7, with D maybe TRBD1 (5 bases). Sequencing used naive CD4+ T cells from blood. The CDR3 loop is CASSPRQSPGEQYF. For the CDR3, the DNA is TGTGCCAGCAGCCCCAGACAGTCACCTGGGGAGCAGTACTTC.